The 2 T cell receptor beta chains below all came from one sample that was sequenced in a study of T cell responses to AZD1222 COVID-19 vaccine (dated by TCRdb to about 2021). The method was the immunoSEQ multiplex PCR assay. TCRdb took this table from immuneACCESS and kept in-frame rearrangements with V and J called. Such tables lack part of the clones; where checked against another copy, unresolved V genes explain under half of the gap, and the rest is unexplained. The sample has nearly 110,000 clones on record, less than 95% of them singletons. The top ten hold roughly 8% of the sample. The time point label of this sample denotes: about 28 days (+/-7) after the second vaccine dose. Specimen: peripheral blood, collected 28 days after the second AZD1222 dose. All receptors derive from an adult who received the AZD1222 COVID-19 vaccine.

V and J are TRBV18 and TRBJ1-2; 11 bases line up with TRBD1. Germline lookup yields CDR1 KGHSH and CDR2 LQKENI. The CDR3 covers 16 residues. V shed 5 bases, J shed 4 bases, and the junction held 9 bases outside the gene matches. Here the CDR3 reads CASSASGTGGGYGYTF. The CDR3 DNA sequence: TGTGCCAGCTCAGCTTCCGGGACAGGGGGTGGCTATGGCTACACCTTC. Complete variable domain (other parts from reference TRBV18 and TRBJ1-2): NAGVMQNPRHLVRRRGQEARLRCSPMKGHSHVYWYRQLPEEGLKFMVYLQKENIIDESGMPKERFSAEFPKEGPSILRIQQVVRGDSAAYFCASSASGTGGGYGYTFGSGTRLTVV.

The rearrangement links TRBV7-8 to TRBJ1-2; tentatively, D is TRBD1 (5 bases). This CDR3 has 14 amino acids. V dropped 5 bases and J dropped 2 bases, with 12 bases sitting between them. Germline V gives CDR1 SGHVS, CDR2 FQNEAQ. CDR3 sequence: CASSTIRENYGYTF. In DNA form, the CDR3 reads TGTGCCAGCAGCACAATCAGGGAGAACTATGGCTACACCTTC.